This TCR beta chain derives from a study of blood T cell repertoires in COVID-19. Study in general: The samples span acute and convalescent COVID-19 from the United States, Italy and Spain. The cDNA or gDNA used as material had been derived from T cells, B-cell-depleted T cells, or PBMCs.

Authors' processing steps: Quantification of nucleated cells was approximated via reference gene primer amplification. The table came from immunoSEQ multiplex PCR; TCRdb's copy has only in-frame clones and leaves some out. V, J and clone size are those of that table, while D and trimming were read from the DNA. This table holds about 110,000 clones, approximately 79% found once. The clonotype originates from a woman aged 80 or over with active or convalescent COVID-19. Specimen: peripheral blood.

The CDR3 sequence is CASRKDSYGYTF. In DNA form, the CDR3 reads TGCGCCAGCAGAAAGGACAGTTATGGCTACACCTTC. The chain links TRBV10-2 to TRBJ1-2; D is perhaps TRBD1 (6 bases). Germline V gene lookup returns CDR1 WSHSY and CDR2 SAAADI. The CDR3 totals 12 residues. Trimming pared 6 bases from V and 5 bases from J, leaving 10 bases between.